This TCR beta chain was retrieved from a study of shared clonotypes between healthy human individuals. Across the whole study: A donor's plate count was three for CD4 naive and three for CD4 memory; CD8 naive had two and CD8 memory one.

Study-wide results and caveats: Clonotype sharing among the donors was expected to vary with sequencing depth. It was the few donors that limited the genetic and exposure-history diversity represented.

There are 14 residues in the CDR3. V dropped 4 bases and J dropped 0 bases, with 10 bases sitting between them. CDR1 SGDLS and CDR2 YYNGEE come from the germline V gene. Cells designated naive CD8 were CD45RO-negative and were positively selected for CCR7, with terminally differentiated effector memory CD45RA+ cells excluded. The count of this clone is one. The target antigen is unknown. In replicate PCRs of sorted subsets, roughly 210 ng DNA, some 28,000 T cell genomes, was used. Libraries were prepared by immunoSEQ multiplex PCR; TCRdb keeps only in-frame clonotypes and omits some of them. The sample has about 2.1 million clones, 85% to 95% seen once; the top ten hold approximately 1.7%.

Specimen: naive CD8+ T cells from PBMCs. The chain joins TRBV9 to TRBJ1-1, with D tentatively TRBD1 (6 bases). The receptor was derived from a man aged 18 to 35 in good health. Some clones in this sample may be carry-over from other donors' samples. The CDR3 reads CASSQGHMNTEAFF. The CDR3 region has the DNA TGTGCCAGCAGCCAGGGGCACATGAACACTGAAGCTTTCTTT.